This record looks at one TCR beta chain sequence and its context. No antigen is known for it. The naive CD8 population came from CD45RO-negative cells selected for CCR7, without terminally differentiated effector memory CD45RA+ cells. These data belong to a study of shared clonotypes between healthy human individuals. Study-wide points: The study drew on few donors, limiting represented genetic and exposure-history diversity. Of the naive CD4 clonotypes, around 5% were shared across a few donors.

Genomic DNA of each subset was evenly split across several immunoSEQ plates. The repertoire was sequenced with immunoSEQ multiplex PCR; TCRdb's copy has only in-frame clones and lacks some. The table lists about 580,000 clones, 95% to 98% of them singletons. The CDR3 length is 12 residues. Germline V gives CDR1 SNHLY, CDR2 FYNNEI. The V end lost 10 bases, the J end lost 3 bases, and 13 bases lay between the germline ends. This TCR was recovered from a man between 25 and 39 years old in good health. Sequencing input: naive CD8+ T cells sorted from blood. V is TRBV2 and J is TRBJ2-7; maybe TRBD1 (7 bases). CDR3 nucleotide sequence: TGTGCCACTAGACAGGGAGGCTACGAGCAGTACTTC. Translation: CATRQGGYEQYF.